The T cell receptor beta chain described here comes from a study of early T cells in non-severe SARS-CoV-2 infection. V was pared by 0 bases and J by 1 base, with 13 bases between. The CDR3 is made up of 17 amino acids. Germline CDR1 is KGHSH and CDR2 is LQKENI. Findings and limits, study-wide: Matching against VDJdb likely underestimated virus-specific expansions, favoring anti-spike CD8.

This clonotype has only a few counts. The target antigen is unknown. TCRdb re-called the 5' RACE reads through MiXCR, storing one row per CDR3 protein. The sample carries under 95,000 distinct CDR3 sequences, about 12% recorded once. Sequenced input: whole blood. This TCR came from an adult who was a healthcare worker with PCR-confirmed SARS-CoV-2 infection or an uninfected control (not recorded which). The chain employs TRBV18 and TRBJ2-1; possibly TRBD2 for D (6 bases). This CDR3 is CASSPPTSIRSYNEQFF. The CDR3 DNA is TGTGCCAGCTCACCACCGACTAGTATTAGATCCTACAATGAGCAGTTCTTC.